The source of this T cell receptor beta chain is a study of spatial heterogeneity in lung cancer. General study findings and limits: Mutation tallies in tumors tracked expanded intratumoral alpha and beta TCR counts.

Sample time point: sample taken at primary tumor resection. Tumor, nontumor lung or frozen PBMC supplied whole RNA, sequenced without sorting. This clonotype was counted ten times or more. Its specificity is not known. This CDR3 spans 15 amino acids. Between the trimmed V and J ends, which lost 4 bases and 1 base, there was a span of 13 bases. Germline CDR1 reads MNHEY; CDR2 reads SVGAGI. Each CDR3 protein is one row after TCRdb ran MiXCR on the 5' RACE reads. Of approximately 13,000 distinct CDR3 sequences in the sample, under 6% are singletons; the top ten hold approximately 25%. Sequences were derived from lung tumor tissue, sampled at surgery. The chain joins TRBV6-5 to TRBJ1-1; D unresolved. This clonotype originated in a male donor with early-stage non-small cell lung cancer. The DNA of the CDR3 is TGTGCCAGCAGTTCAAGGTCCAACGGGAACACTGAAGCTTTCTTT. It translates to CASSSRSNGNTEAFF.